The T cell receptor (beta chain) described here comes from a study of T cell responses to AZD1222 COVID-19 vaccine. The data were produced by immunoSEQ multiplex PCR, yet TCRdb's version contains in-frame clones alone and is incomplete. The table has 150,000 to 200,000 clones, 90% seen once. V lost 5 bases and J lost 0, with 17 bases in between. CDR1 and CDR2 (germline): LGHNT, FRNRAP. This CDR3 has 17 residues. J is TRBJ1-3 and V is TRBV12-5, with a tentative D call TRBD1 (5 bases). The receptor comes from an adult in good health. The sequencing here drew on peripheral blood, taken on day 0 of AZD1222 vaccination. The CDR3 loop is CASGLRGAEHSGNTIYF. As DNA, the CDR3 is TGTGCTAGTGGTCTAAGAGGGGCAGAACACTCTGGAAACACCATATATTTT. Full variable domain (missing parts from reference TRBV12-5 and TRBJ1-3): DARVTQTPRHKVTEMGQEVTMRCQPILGHNTVFWYRQTMMQGLELLAYFRNRAPLDDSGMPKDRFSAEMPDATLATLKIQPSEPRDSAVYFCASGLRGAEHSGNTIYFGEGSWLTVV.